The 5 T cell receptor beta chains reported below all come from one sample, sequenced in a study of T cells after yellow fever vaccination. One entry per CDR3 protein, called by TCRdb with MiXCR from the 5' RACE reads. The sample includes about 350,000 distinct CDR3 sequences, over 4% seen only once; the top ten take just under 25%. Here the sequenced sample was PBMCs, taken 5 days after the yellow fever booster vaccination. The receptor source for this set is a man between 18 and 35 years old who received the YFV17D yellow fever vaccine.

The V call is TRBV12-3 or TRBV12-4, the J call TRBJ2-3; 9 positions match TRBD2. The junction had 12 bases not matched to a gene; V was cut back by 2 bases and J by 6 bases. This CDR3 comprises 17 residues. The CDR3: CASSLRPSGAPRDTQYF. CDR3 coding DNA: TGTGCCAGCAGTTTAAGGCCTAGCGGGGCTCCTAGGGATACGCAGTATTTT.

This clonotype was detected ten times or more. The gene calls are TRBV5-5 and TRBJ2-7, with D possibly matching TRBD1 (6 bases). Germline V CDR1 and CDR2: SGHKS, YYEKEE (reference sequence). Trimming left V 1 base short and J 2 bases short, with 7 bases between. The CDR3 consists of 13 residues. DNA for the CDR3: TGTGCCAGCAGCTTGTGGGGGCCCTACGAGCAGTACGTC. Its protein is CASSLWGPYEQYV.

This clonotype appeared a few times. The genes are TRBV7-3 and TRBJ2-5; D is ambiguous. This CDR3 has 13 residues. V lost 1 base and J lost 4, with 7 bases in between. Germline V gives CDR1 SGHTA, CDR2 FQGTGA. This chain's CDR3 is CASSLNWGETQYF. The CDR3, as DNA: TGTGCCAGCAGCTTAAACTGGGGAGAGACCCAGTACTTC.

This clonotype appeared a few times. The rearrangement uses TRBV5-1 and TRBJ1-6; the D gene is possibly TRBD1 (5 bases). Per the germline V gene, CDR1 is SGHRS and CDR2 is YFSETQ. This CDR3 contains 16 residues. Deletions cut 1 base from V and 7 bases from J, with 15 bases between. This CDR3 is CASSLYGGPRNSPLHF. The CDR3 region has the DNA TGCGCCAGCAGCTTGTACGGGGGTCCACGGAATTCACCCCTCCACTTT.

Worth noting for this clonotype: Possible read error: a much larger clone is one base away. This sequence joins TRBV5-1 and TRBJ2-5; D might be TRBD2 (5 bases). The CDR3 is 13 residues long. CDR1 and CDR2 (germline): SGHRS, YFSETQ. CDR3 residues: CASSSEAAETQHF. The CDR3 DNA reads as TGCGCCAGCAGCTCTGAAGCGGCGGAGACCCAGCACTTC.